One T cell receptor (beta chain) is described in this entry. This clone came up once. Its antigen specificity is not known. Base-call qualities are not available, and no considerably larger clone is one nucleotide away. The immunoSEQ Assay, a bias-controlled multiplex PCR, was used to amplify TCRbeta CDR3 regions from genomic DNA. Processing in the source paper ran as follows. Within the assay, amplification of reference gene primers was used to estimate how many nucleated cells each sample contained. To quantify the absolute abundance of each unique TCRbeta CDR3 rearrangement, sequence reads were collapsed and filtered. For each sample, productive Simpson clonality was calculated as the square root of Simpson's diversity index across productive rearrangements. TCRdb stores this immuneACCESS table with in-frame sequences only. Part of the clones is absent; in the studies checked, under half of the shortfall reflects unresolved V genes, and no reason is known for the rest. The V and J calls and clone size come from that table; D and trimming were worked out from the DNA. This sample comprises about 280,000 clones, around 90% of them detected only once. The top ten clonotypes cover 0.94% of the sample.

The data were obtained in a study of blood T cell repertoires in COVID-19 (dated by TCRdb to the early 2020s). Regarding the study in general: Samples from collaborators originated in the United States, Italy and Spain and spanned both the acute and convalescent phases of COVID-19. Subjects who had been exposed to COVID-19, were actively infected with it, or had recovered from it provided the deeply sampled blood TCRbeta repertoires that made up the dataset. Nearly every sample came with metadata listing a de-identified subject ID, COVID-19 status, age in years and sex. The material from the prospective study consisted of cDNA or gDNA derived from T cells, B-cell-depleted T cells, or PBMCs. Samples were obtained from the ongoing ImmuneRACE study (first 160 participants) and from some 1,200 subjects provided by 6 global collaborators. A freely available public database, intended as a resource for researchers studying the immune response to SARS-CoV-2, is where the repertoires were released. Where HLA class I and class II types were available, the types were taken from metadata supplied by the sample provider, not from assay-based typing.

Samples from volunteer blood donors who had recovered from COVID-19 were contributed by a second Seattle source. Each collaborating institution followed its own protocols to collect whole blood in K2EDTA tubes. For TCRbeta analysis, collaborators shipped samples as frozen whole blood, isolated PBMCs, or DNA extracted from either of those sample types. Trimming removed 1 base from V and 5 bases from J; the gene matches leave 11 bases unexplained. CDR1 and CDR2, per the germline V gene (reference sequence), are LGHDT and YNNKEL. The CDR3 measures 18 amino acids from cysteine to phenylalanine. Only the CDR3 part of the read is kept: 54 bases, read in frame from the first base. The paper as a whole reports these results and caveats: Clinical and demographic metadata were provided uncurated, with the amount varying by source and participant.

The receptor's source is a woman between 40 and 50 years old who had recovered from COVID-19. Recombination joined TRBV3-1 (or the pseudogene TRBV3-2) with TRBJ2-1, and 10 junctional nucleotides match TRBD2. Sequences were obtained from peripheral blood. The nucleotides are TGTGCCAGCAGCCAAGCCCCGACCATAGCGGGAGGTAACAATGAGCAGTTCTTC. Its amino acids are CASSQAPTIAGGNNEQFF.